This TCR beta chain appears in the sequencing data of a study of OX40 agonist ivuxolimab in advanced cancers. The germline V gene has CDR1 SEHNR and CDR2 FQNEAQ (reference sequence). With V trimmed by 4 bases and J by 4 bases, 13 bases remained unmatched. This CDR3 comprises 17 residues. The table came from immunoSEQ multiplex PCR; TCRdb's copy has only in-frame clones and leaves some out. The top ten hold about 0.3% of the sample, which has under 140,000 clones, approximately 90% seen once. This material consisted of CD4+ or CD8+ T cells sorted from blood, taken in a trial of the OX40 agonist ivuxolimab. V is TRBV7-9 and J is TRBJ1-1; 9 nucleotides align to TRBD1. This TCR derives from an adult with an advanced solid tumor such as melanoma, head and neck, liver or kidney cancer. CDR3 bases: TGTGCCAGCAGCTCCTGGATCCTTACAGGGGGCGGCACTGAAGCTTTCTTT. Its protein product is CASSSWILTGGGTEAFF. The complete variable domain, with remaining parts taken from reference TRBV7-9 and TRBJ1-1, reads DTGVSQNPRHKITKRGQNVTFRCDPISEHNRLYWYRQTLGQGPEFLTYFQNEAQLEKSRLLSDRFSAERPKGSFSTLEIQRTEQGDSAMYLCASSSWILTGGGTEAFFGQGTRLTVV.